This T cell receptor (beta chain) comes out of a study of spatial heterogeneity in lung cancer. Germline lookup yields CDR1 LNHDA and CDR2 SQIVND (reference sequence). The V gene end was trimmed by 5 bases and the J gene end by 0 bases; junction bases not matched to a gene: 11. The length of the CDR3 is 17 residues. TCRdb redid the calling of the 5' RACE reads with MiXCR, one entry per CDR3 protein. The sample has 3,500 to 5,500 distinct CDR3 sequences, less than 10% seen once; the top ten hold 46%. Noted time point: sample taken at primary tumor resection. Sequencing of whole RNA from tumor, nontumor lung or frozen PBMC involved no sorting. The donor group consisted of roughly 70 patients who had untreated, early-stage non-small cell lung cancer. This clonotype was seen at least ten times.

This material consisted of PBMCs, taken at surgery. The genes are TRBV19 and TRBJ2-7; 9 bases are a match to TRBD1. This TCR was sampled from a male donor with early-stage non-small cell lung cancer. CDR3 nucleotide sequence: TGTGCCAGTAGTGCTACAGGGGGCCCCCACATCTCCTACGAGCAGTACTTC. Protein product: CASSATGGPHISYEQYF.